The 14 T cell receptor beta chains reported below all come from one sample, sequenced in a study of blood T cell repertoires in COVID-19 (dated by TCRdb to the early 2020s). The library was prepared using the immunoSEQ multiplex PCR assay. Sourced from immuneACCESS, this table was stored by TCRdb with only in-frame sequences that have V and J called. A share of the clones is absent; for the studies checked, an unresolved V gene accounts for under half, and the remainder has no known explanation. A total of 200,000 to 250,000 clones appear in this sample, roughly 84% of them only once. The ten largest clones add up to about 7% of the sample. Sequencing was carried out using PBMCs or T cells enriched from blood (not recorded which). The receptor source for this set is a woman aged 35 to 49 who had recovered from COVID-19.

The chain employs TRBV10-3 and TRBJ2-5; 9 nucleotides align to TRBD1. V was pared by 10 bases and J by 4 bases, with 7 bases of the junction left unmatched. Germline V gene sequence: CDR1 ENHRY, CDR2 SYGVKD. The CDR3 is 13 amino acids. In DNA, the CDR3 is TGTGCCACCGGACAGGGGTTGGGAGAGACCCAGTACTTC. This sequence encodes CATGQGLGETQYF.

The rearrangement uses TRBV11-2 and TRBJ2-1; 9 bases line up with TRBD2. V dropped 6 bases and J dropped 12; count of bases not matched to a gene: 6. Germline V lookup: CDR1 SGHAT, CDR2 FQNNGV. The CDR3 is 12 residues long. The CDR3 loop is CASSHSGRRQFF. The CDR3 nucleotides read TGTGCCAGCAGTCACAGCGGGAGGAGGCAGTTCTTC.

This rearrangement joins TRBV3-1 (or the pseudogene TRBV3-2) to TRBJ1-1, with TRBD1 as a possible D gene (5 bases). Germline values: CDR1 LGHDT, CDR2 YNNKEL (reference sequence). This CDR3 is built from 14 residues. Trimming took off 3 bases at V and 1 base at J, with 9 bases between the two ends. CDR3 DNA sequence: TGTGCCAGCAGCCAGGGTCAGGGGAACACTGAAGCTTTCTTT. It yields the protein CASSQGQGNTEAFF.

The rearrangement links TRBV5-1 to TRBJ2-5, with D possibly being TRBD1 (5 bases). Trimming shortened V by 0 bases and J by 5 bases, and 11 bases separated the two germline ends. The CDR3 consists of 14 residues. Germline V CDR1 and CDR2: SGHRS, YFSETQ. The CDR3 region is CASSLAGSGETQYF. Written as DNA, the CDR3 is TGCGCCAGCAGCTTGGCGGGTTCAGGGGAGACCCAGTACTTC.

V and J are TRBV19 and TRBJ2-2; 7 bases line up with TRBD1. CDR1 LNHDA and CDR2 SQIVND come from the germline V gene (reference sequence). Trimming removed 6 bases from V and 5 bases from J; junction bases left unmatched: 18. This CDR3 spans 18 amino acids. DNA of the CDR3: TGTGCCAGTAGGATGTTTTGGGCCGAATACAGGGGAACCGGGGAGCTGTTTTTT. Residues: CASRMFWAEYRGTGELFF.

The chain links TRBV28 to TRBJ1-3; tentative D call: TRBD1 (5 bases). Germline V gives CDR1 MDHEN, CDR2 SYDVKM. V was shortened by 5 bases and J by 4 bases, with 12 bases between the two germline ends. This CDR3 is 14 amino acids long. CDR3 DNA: TGTGCCAGCAGTGGGGACTGGACCGGAAACACCATATATTTT. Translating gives CASSGDWTGNTIYF.

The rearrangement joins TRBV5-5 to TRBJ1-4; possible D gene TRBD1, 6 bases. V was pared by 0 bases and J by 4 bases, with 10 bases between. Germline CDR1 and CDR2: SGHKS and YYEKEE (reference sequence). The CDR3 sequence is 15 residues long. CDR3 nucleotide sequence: TGTGCCAGCAGCTTGGTGGGGGCTAATAATGAAAAACTGTTTTTT. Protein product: CASSLVGANNEKLFF.

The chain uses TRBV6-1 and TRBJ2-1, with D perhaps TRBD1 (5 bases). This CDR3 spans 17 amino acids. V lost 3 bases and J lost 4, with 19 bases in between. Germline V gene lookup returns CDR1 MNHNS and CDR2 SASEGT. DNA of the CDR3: TGTGCCAGCAGTGACGCTTTGAAGGGGCCTTATTACAATGAGCAGTTCTTC. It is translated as CASSDALKGPYYNEQFF.

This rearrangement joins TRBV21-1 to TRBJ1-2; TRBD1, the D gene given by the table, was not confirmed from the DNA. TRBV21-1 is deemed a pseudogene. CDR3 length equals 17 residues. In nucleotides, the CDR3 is TGTGCCAGCAGCTTACCGGGACAGAGGGGCCTTAACTATGGCTACACCTTC. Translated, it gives CASSLPGQRGLNYGYTF.

CDR3 nucleotides: TGTGCCAGCAGCCAGGACAGCATGAATGAGCAGTTCTTC. This translates into CASSQDSMNEQFF. The chain joins TRBV7-2 to TRBJ2-1; a possible D gene is TRBD1 (6 bases). The V gene lost 5 bases and the J gene lost 7 bases, with 12 bases spanning the gap. The germline CDR1 and CDR2 sequences are SGHTA and FQGNSA. This CDR3 spans 13 amino acids. Full variable domain (outside the CDR3, taken from reference TRBV7-2 and TRBJ2-1): GAGVSQSPSNKVTEKGKDVELRCDPISGHTALYWYRQSLGQGLEFLIYFQGNSAPDKSGLPSDRFSAERTGGSVSTLTIQRTQQEDSAVYLCASSQDSMNEQFFGPGTRLTVL.

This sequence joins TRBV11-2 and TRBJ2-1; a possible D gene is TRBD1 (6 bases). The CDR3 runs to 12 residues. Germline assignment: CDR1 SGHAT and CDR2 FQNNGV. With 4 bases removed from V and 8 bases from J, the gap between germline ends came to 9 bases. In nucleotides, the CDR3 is TGTGCCAGCAGCTCCGGGACATATGAGCAGTTCTTC. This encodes CASSSGTYEQFF.

The CDR3 nucleotides read TGTGCCAGCAGGATTAAATTGACAGGGGGTCGCGATCAGCCCCAGCATTTT. It encodes CASRIKLTGGRDQPQHF. The chain employs TRBV28 and TRBJ1-5; TRBD1 agrees at 9 bases. The germline V gene has CDR1 MDHEN and CDR2 SYDVKM. V lost 6 bases and J lost 5; bases outside the gene matches: 14. CDR3 length: 17 amino acids.

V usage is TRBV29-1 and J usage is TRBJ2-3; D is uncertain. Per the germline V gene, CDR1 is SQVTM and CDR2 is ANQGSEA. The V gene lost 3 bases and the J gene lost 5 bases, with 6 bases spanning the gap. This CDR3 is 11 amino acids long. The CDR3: CSVDWLDTQYF. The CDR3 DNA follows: TGCAGCGTTGATTGGCTAGATACGCAGTATTTT.

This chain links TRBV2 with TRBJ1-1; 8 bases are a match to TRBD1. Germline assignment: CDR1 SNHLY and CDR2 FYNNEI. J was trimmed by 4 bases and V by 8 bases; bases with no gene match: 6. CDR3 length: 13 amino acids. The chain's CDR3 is CASARGLSTEAFF. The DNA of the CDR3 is TGTGCCAGCGCCAGGGGGCTCAGCACTGAAGCTTTCTTT.